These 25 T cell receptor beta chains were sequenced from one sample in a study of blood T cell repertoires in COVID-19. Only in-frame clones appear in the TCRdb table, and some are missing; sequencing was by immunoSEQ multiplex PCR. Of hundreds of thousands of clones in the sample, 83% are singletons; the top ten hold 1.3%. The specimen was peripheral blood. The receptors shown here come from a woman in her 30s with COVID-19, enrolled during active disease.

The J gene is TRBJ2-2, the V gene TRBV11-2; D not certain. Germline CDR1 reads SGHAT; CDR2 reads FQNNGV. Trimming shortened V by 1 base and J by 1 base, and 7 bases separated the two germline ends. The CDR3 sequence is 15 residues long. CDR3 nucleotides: TGTGCCAGCAGCTTAGCCGCAGTGAACACCGGGGAGCTGTTTTTT. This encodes CASSLAAVNTGELFF.

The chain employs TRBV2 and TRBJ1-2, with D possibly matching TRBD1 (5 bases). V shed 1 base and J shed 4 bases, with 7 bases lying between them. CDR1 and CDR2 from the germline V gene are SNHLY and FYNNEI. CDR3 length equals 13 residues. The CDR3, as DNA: TGTGCCAGCAGTGAAGACAGGTTCTATGGCTACACCTTC. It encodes CASSEDRFYGYTF.

The CDR3 region is CASSGGEQFF. The CDR3, as DNA: TGTGCCAGCAGCGGCGGGGAGCAGTTCTTC. The rearrangement links TRBV9 to TRBJ2-1; D is possibly TRBD2 (5 bases). Germline CDR1 is SGDLS and CDR2 is YYNGEE. V was trimmed by 3 bases and J by 10 bases, leaving 5 bases between them. The CDR3 has 10 residues.

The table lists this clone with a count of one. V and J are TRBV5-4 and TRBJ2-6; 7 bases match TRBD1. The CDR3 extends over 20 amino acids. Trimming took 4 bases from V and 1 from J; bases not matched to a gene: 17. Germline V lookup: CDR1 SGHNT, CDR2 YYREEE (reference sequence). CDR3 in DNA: TGTGCCAGCAGCCTTCGGACAGGAGACAAACAACGTTCTGGGGCCAACGTCCTGACTTTC. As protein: CASSLRTGDKQRSGANVLTF.

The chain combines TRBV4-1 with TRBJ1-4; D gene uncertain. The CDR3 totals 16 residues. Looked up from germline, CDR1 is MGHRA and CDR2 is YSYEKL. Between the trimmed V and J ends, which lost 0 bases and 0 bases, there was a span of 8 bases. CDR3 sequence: CASSQDSGATNEKLFF. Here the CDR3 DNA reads TGCGCCAGCAGCCAAGATTCGGGTGCAACTAATGAAAAACTGTTTTTT.

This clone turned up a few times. This CDR3 is CASSLGTPPRSGQFF. CDR3 DNA: TGTGCCAGCAGTTTAGGGACTCCCCCCCGAAGTGGACAGTTCTTC. The J gene is TRBJ2-1, the V gene TRBV6-2 or TRBV6-3, with D perhaps TRBD2 (6 bases). The germline V and J ends were trimmed by 4 bases and 13 bases, with 23 bases remaining between them. Germline V gives CDR1 MNHEY, CDR2 SVGEGT. The CDR3 length is 15 residues.

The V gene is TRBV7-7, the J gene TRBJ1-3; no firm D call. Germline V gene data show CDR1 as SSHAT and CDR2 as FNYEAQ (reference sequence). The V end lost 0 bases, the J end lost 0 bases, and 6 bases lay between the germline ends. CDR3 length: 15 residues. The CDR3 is CASSLAASSGNTIYF. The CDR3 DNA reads TGTGCCAGCAGCTTAGCGGCTTCCTCTGGAAACACCATATATTTT. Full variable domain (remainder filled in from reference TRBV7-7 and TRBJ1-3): GAGVSQSPRYKVTKRGQDVTLRCDPISSHATLYWYQQALGQGPEFLTYFNYEAQPDKSGLPSDRFSAERPEGSISTLTIQRTEQRDSAMYRCASSLAASSGNTIYFGEGSWLTVV.

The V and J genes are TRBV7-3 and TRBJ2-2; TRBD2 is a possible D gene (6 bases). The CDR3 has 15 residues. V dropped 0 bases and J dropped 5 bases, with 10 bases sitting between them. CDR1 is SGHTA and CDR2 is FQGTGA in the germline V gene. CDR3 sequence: CASSLTWRETGELFF. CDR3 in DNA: TGTGCCAGCAGCTTAACGTGGAGGGAAACCGGGGAGCTGTTTTTT. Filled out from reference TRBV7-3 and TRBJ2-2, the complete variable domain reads GAGVSQTPSNKVTEKGKYVELRCDPISGHTALYWYRQSLGQGPEFLIYFQGTGAADDSGLPNDRFFAVRPEGSVSTLKIQRTERGDSAVYLCASSLTWRETGELFFGEGSRLTVL.

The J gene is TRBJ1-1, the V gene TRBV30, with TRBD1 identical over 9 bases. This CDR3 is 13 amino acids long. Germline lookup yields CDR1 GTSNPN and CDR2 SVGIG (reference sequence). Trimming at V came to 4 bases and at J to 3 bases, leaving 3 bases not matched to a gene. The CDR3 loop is CAWMDRGDTEAFF. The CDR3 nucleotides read TGTGCCTGGATGGACAGGGGAGACACTGAAGCTTTCTTT.

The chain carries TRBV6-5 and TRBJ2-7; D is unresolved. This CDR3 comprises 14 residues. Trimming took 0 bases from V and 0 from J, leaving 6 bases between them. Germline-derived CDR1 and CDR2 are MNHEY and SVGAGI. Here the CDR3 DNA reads TGTGCCAGCAGTTACTCCATCATCTCCTACGAGCAGTACTTC. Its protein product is CASSYSIISYEQYF.

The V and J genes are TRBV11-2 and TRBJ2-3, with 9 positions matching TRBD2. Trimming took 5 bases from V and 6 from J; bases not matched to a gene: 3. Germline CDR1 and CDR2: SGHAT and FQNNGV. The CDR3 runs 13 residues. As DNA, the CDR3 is TGTGCCAGCAGCCCGCGGGGGGGGGATACGCAGTATTTT. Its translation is CASSPRGGDTQYF.

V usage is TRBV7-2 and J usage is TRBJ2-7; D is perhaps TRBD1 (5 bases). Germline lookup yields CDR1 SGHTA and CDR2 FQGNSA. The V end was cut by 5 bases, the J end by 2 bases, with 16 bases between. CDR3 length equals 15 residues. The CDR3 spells CASSERREVPYEQYF. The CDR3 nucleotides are TGTGCCAGCAGCGAACGCAGGGAAGTACCCTACGAGCAGTACTTC.

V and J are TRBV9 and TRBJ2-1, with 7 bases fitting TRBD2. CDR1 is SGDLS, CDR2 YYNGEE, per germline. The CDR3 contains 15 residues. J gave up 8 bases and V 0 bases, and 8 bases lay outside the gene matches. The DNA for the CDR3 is TGTGCCAGCAGCGTAGGAGCGGGAACCCTGGATGAGCAGTTCTTC. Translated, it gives CASSVGAGTLDEQFF.

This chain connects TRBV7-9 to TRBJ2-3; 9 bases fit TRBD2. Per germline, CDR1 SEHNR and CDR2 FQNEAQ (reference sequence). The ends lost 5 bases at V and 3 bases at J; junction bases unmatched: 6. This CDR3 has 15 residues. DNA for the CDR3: TGTGCCAGCAGCCGGCTAGCGGGACATACAGATACGCAGTATTTT. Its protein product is CASSRLAGHTDTQYF.

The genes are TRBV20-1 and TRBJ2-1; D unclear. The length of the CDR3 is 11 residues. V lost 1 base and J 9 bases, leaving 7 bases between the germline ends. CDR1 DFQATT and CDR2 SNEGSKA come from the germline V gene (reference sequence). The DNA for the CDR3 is TGCAGTGCTAGAGTGAGTGGTGAGCAGTTCTTC. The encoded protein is CSARVSGEQFF.

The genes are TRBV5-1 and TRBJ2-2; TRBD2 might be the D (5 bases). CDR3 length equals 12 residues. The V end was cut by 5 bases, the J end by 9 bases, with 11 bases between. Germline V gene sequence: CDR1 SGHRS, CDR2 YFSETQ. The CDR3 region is CASSYGVRELFF. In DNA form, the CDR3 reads TGCGCCAGCAGTTACGGGGTCCGGGAGCTGTTTTTT.

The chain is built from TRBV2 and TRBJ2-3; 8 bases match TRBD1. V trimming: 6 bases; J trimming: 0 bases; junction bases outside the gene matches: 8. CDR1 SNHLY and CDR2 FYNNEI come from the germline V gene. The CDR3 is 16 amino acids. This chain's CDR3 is CASRVDRGSSTDTQYF. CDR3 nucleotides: TGTGCCAGCAGAGTAGACAGGGGATCGAGCACAGATACGCAGTATTTT. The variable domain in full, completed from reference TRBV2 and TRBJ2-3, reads EPEVTQTPSHQVTQMGQEVILRCVPISNHLYFYWYRQILGQKVEFLVSFYNNEISEKSEIFDDQFSVERPDGSNFTLKIRSTKLEDSAMYFCASRVDRGSSTDTQYFGPGTRLTVL.

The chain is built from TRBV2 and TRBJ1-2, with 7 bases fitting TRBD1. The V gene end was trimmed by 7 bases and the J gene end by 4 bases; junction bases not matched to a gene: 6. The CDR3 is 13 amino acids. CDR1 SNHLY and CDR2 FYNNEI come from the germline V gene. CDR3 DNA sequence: TGTGCCAGCACCTGGACAGGTTCCTATGGCTACACCTTC. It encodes CASTWTGSYGYTF.

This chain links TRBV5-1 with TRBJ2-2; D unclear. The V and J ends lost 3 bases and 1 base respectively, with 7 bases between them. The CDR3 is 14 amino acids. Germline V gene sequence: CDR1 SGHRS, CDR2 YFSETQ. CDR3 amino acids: CASSSQMNTGELFF. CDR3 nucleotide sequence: TGCGCCAGCAGCTCCCAGATGAACACCGGGGAGCTGTTTTTT.

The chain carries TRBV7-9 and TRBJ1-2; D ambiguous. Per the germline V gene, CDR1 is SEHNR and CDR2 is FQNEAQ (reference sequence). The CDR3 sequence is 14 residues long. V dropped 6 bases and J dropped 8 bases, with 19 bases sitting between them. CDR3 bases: TGTGCCAGCAGACCTCCTGACCCTGGGCAGGGCTACACCTTC. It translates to CASRPPDPGQGYTF.

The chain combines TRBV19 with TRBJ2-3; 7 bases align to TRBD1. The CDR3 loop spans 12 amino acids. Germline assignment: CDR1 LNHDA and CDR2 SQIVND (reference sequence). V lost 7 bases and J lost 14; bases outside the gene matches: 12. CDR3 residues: CASTSQTGPGYF. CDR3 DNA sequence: TGTGCCAGTACCTCCCAGACAGGGCCAGGGTATTTT.

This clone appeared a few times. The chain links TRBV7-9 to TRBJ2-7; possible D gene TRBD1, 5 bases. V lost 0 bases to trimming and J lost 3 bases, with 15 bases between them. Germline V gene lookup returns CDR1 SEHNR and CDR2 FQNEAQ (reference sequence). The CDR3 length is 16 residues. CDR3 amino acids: CASSLALGANNYEQYF. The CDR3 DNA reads TGTGCCAGCAGCTTAGCGTTAGGGGCGAATAACTACGAGCAGTACTTC.

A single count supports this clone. The CDR3 DNA reads TGTGCCAGCAGTTACTCCCCAGGCCAAGAGACCCAGTACTTC. Protein product: CASSYSPGQETQYF. This chain links TRBV6-2 or TRBV6-3 with TRBJ2-5; D not certain. CDR3 length: 14 amino acids. CDR1 and CDR2 from the germline V gene are MNHEY and SVGEGT. Deletions cut 0 bases from V and 1 base from J, with 6 bases between.

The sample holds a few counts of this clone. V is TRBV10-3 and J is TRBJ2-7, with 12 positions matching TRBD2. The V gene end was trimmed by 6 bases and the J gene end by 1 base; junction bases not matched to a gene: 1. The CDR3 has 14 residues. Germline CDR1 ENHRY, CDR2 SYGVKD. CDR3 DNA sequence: TGTGCCATCAGGGGACTAGCGGGTTCCTACGAGCAGTACTTC. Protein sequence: CAIRGLAGSYEQYF.

CDR3 region: CASSLGPPNEKLFF. The DNA for the CDR3 is TGCGCCAGCAGCTTGGGGCCCCCTAATGAAAAACTGTTTTTT. V is TRBV5-1 and J is TRBJ1-4; D ambiguous. Trimming stripped 0 bases from V and 3 bases from J, with 6 bases between. The length of the CDR3 is 14 residues. The germline V gene has CDR1 SGHRS and CDR2 YFSETQ.